Detailed here is one T cell receptor beta chain. Its matching antigen is unknown. The record originates from a study of cytomegalovirus exposure and HLA in healthy donors. Germline V gene data show CDR1 as SGHVS and CDR2 as FQNEAQ. The trim removed 3 bases at V and 9 bases at J, leaving 9 bases unmatched. The CDR3 covers 15 residues. With 60 Vbeta and 13 Jbeta primers, the PCR was carried out. Repertoires were generated with immunoSEQ multiplex PCR, while TCRdb's copy carries only in-frame clones and drops some. Of 200,000 to 300,000 clones in the sample, roughly 80% were seen once. Donors were nominally healthy when sampled, though unrecorded immune exposures were likely. General study points: Most subjects had HLA-A and HLA-B alleles reportedly predicted accurately by TCR beta sequences. The classifier, whose performance was assessed in both the original and validation cohorts, reportedly diagnosed cytomegalovirus status with high specificity and sensitivity.

This TCR was recovered from a middle-aged woman in good health and CMV-seropositive. This sequence joins TRBV7-8 and TRBJ2-1, with 9 nucleotides matching TRBD2. Sequences were obtained from PBMCs. The CDR3 sequence is CASSFPGLAAGEQFF. The CDR3 coding sequence is TGTGCCAGCAGCTTCCCGGGACTAGCAGCTGGTGAGCAGTTCTTC.